This T cell receptor beta chain was captured in a study of blood T cell repertoires in COVID-19. In the study overall: Material from acute and convalescent COVID-19 was sourced from the United States, Italy and Spain. Nucleic acid was either cDNA or gDNA, and it came from T cells, B-cell-depleted T cells, or PBMCs.

Per the authors' pipeline: Estimation of nucleated cell counts was performed using reference gene primer amplification. Produced via immunoSEQ multiplex PCR; TCRdb's table is partial and in-frame only. The V and J calls and clone size were taken over from that table, and D and trimming were inferred from the DNA. This sample yields hundreds of thousands of clones, of which about 88% are seen a single time; 3% to 3.5% belongs to the top ten. CDR3 length: 16 amino acids. In germline, CDR1 is LNHDA, CDR2 SQIVND (reference sequence). J gave up 5 bases and V 6 bases, and 13 bases lay outside the gene matches.

The sequence came from a man in his 60s with acute or convalescent COVID-19. The chain has TRBV19 and TRBJ2-7, with TRBD1 matching over 10 bases. Sequencing was performed on peripheral blood. Here the CDR3 reads CASRRTGTGEAHEQYF. In DNA, the CDR3 is TGTGCCAGTAGACGGACCGGGACAGGGGAAGCCCACGAGCAGTACTTC.